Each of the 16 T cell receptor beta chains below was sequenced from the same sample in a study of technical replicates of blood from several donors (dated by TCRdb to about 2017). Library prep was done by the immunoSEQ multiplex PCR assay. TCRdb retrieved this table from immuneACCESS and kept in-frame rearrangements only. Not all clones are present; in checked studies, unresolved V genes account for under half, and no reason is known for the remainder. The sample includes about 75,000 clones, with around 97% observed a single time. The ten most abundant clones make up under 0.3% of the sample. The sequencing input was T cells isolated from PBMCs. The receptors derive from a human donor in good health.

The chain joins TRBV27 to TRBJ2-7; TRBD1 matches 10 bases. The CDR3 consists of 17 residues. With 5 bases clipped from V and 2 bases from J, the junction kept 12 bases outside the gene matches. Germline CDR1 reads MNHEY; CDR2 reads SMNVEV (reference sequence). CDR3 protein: CASSPGTGVIPTYEQYF. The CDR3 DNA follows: TGTGCCAGCAGTCCCGGGACAGGGGTCATCCCCACCTACGAGCAGTACTTC.

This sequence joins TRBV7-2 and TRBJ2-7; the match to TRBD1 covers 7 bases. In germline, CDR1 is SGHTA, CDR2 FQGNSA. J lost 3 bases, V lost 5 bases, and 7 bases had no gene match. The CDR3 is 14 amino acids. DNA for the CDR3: TGTGCCAGCAGCCAAGGACAGGTCAGCTACGAGCAGTACTTC. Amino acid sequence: CASSQGQVSYEQYF.

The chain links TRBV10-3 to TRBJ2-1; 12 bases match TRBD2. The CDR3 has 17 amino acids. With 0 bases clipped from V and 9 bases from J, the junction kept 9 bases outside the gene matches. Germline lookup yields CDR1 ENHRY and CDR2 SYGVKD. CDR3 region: CAISESKVLAGGGEQFF. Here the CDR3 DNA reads TGTGCCATCAGTGAGTCGAAAGTACTAGCGGGAGGAGGTGAGCAGTTCTTC.

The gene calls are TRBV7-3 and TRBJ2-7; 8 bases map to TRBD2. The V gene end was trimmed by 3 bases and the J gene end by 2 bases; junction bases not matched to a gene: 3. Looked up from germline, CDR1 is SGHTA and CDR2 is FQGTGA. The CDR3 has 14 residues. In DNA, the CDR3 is TGTGCCAGCAGCTTTACTAGCGGTCCCTACGAGCAGTACTTC. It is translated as CASSFTSGPYEQYF.

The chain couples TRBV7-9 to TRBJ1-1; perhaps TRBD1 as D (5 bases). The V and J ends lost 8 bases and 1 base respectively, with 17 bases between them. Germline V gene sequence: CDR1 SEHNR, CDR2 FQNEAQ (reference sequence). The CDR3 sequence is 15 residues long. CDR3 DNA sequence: TGTGCCAGCGCAAACCGGGGGGGACGGAACACTGAAGCTTTCTTT. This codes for CASANRGGRNTEAFF. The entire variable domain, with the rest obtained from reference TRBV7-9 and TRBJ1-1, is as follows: DTGVSQNPRHKITKRGQNVTFRCDPISEHNRLYWYRQTLGQGPEFLTYFQNEAQLEKSRLLSDRFSAERPKGSFSTLEIQRTEQGDSAMYLCASANRGGRNTEAFFGQGTRLTVV.

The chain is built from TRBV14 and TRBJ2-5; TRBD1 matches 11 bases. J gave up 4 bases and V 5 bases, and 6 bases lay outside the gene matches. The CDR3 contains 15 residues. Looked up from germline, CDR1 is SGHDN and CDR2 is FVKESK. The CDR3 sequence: CASSWTGGEAETQYF. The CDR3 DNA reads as TGTGCCAGCAGCTGGACAGGGGGCGAAGCAGAGACCCAGTACTTC.

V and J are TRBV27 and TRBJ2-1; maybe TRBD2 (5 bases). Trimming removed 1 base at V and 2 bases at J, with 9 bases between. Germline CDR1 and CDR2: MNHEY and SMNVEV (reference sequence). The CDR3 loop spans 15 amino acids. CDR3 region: CASSLWGAPYNEQFF. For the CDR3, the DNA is TGTGCCAGCAGTTTATGGGGAGCGCCCTACAATGAGCAGTTCTTC.

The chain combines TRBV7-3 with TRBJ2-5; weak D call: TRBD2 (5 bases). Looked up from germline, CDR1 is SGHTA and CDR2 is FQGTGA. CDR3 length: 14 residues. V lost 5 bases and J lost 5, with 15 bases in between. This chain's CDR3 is CASSPLGSRETQYF. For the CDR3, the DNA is TGTGCCAGCAGCCCTCTAGGGAGTCGGGAGACCCAGTACTTC. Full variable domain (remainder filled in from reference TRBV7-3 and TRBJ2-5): GAGVSQTPSNKVTEKGKYVELRCDPISGHTALYWYRQSLGQGPEFLIYFQGTGAADDSGLPNDRFFAVRPEGSVSTLKIQRTERGDSAVYLCASSPLGSRETQYFGPGTRLLVL.

CDR3 region: CASSYGQGGTEAFF. The CDR3 coding sequence is TGTGCCAGCAGCTATGGACAGGGAGGAACTGAAGCTTTCTTT. The chain couples TRBV7-9 to TRBJ1-1; 8 bases are a match to TRBD1. The CDR3 is made up of 14 amino acids. Germline V gene data show CDR1 as SEHNR and CDR2 as FQNEAQ (reference sequence). Losses at the gene ends were 4 bases for V and 5 bases for J; bases not matched to a gene: 6. Full variable domain (outside the CDR3, taken from reference TRBV7-9 and TRBJ1-1): DTGVSQNPRHKITKRGQNVTFRCDPISEHNRLYWYRQTLGQGPEFLTYFQNEAQLEKSRLLSDRFSAERPKGSFSTLEIQRTEQGDSAMYLCASSYGQGGTEAFFGQGTRLTVV.

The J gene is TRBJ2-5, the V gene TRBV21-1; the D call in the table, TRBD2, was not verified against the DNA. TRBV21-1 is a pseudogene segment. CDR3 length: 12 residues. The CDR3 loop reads CASGRLQETQYF. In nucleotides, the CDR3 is TGTGCCAGCGGAAGACTTCAAGAGACCCAGTACTTC.

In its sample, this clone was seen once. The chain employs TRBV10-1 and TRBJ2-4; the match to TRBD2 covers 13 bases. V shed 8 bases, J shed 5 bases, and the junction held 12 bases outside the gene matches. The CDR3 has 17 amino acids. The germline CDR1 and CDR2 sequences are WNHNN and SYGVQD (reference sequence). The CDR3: CASLLATSGRLQNIQYF. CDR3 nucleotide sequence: TGCGCCAGCCTACTCGCGACTAGCGGGAGGTTACAAAACATTCAGTACTTC.

CDR3 sequence: CASSLGGRLPGGEQFF. The CDR3 DNA is TGTGCCAGCAGCTTAGGCGGGAGACTCCCAGGAGGTGAGCAGTTCTTC. This chain uses TRBV7-2 with TRBJ2-1; 7 nucleotides agree with TRBD2. The CDR3 length is 16 residues. CDR1 is SGHTA, CDR2 FQGNSA, per germline. V was pared by 1 base and J by 9 bases, with 12 bases of the junction left unmatched. Filled out from reference TRBV7-2 and TRBJ2-1, the complete variable domain reads GAGVSQSPSNKVTEKGKDVELRCDPISGHTALYWYRQSLGQGLEFLIYFQGNSAPDKSGLPSDRFSAERTGGSVSTLTIQRTQQEDSAVYLCASSLGGRLPGGEQFFGPGTRLTVL.

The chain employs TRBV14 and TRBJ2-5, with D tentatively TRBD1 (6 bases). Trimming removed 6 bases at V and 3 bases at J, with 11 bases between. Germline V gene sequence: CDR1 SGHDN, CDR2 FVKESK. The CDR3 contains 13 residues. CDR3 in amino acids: CASSSPGEETQYF. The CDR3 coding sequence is TGTGCCAGCAGTAGCCCAGGGGAAGAGACCCAGTACTTC.

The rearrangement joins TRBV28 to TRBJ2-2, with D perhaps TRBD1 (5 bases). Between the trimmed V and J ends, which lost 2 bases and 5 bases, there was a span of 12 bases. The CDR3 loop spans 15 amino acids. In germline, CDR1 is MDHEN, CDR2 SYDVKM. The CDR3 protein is CASSLLGAGTGELFF. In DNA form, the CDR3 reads TGTGCCAGCAGTTTACTAGGGGCCGGGACCGGGGAGCTGTTTTTT.

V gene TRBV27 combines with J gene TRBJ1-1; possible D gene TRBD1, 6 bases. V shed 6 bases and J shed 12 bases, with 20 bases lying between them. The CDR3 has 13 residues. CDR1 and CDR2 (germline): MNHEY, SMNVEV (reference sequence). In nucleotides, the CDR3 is TGTGCCAGCAGCTTGAGGGCTCAGGGGAGTCCTTTCTTT. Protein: CASSLRAQGSPFF.

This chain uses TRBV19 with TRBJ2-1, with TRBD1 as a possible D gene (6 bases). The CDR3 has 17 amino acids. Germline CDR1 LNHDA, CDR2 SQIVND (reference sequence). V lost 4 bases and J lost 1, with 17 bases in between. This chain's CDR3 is CASSTRRDTISYNEQFF. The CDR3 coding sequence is TGTGCCAGTAGTACGCGCCGGGACACCATTTCCTACAATGAGCAGTTCTTC.